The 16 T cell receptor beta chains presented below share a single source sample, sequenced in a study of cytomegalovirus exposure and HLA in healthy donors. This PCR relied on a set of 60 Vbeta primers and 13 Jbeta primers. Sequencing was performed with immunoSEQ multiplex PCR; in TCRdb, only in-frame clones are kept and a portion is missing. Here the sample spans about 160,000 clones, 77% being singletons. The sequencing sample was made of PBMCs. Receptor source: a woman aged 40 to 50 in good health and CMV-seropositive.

The CDR3 coding sequence is TGCGCCAGCAGTGAAGAGAGCTCCTATAATTCACCCCTCCACTTT. Translation: CASSEESSYNSPLHF. The chain has TRBV10-2 and TRBJ1-6; unclear D gene. The CDR3 loop spans 15 amino acids. V lost 3 bases and J lost 0, with 6 bases in between. The germline CDR1 and CDR2 sequences are WSHSY and SAAADI.

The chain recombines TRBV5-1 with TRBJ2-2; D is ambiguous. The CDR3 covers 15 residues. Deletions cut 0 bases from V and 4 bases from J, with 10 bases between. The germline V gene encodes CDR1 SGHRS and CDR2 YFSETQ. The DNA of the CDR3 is TGCGCCAGCAGCTTGGCCCCGGCTAGCACCGGGGAGCTGTTTTTT. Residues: CASSLAPASTGELFF. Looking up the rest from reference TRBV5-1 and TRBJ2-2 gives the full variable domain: KAGVTQTPRYLIKTRGQQVTLSCSPISGHRSVSWYQQTPGQGLQFLFEYFSETQRNKGNFPGRFSGRQFSNSRSEMNVSTLELGDSALYLCASSLAPASTGELFFGEGSRLTVL.

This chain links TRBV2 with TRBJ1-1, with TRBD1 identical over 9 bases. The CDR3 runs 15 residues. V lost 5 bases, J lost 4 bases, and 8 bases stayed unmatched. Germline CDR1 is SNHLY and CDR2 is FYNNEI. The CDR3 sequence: CASSPQGAGGTEAFF. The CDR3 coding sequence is TGTGCCAGCAGTCCACAGGGGGCAGGGGGCACTGAAGCTTTCTTT.

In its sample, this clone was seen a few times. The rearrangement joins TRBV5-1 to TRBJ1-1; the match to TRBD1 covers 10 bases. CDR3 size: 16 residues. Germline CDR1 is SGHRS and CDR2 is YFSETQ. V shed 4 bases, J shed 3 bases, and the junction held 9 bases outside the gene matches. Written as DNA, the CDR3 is TGCGCCAGCAGCCCTAGACAGGGGGCGGGGGACACTGAAGCTTTCTTT. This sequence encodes CASSPRQGAGDTEAFF.

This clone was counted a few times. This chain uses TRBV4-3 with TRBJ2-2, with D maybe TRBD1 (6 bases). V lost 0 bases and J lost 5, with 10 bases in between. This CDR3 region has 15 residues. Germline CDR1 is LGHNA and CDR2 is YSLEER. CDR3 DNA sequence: TGCGCCAGCAGCCAAGAACCAGGGGCTACCGGGGAGCTGTTTTTT. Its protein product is CASSQEPGATGELFF.

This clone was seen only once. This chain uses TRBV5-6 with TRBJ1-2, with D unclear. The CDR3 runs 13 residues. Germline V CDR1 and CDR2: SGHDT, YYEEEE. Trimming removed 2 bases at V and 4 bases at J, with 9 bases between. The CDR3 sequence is CASSLTAFYGYTF. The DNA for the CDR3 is TGTGCCAGCAGCTTAACAGCTTTCTATGGCTACACCTTC. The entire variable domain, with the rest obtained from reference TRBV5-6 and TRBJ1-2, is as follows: DAGVTQSPTHLIKTRGQQVTLRCSPKSGHDTVSWYQQALGQGPQFIFQYYEEEERQRGNFPDRFSGHQFPNYSSELNVNALLLGDSALYLCASSLTAFYGYTFGSGTRLTVV.

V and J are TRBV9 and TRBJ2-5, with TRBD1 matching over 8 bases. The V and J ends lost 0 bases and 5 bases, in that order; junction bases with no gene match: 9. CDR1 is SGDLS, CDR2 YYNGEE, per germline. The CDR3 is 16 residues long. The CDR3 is CASSVASGQGHETQYF. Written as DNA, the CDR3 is TGTGCCAGCAGCGTAGCTTCAGGACAGGGTCACGAGACCCAGTACTTC.

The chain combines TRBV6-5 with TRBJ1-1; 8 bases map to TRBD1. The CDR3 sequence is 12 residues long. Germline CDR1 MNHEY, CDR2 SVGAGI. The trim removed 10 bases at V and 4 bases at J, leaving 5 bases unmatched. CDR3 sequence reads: CATARGPTEAFF. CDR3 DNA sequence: TGTGCCACAGCCAGGGGGCCCACTGAAGCTTTCTTT.

The CDR3, as DNA: TGTGCCAGCAGCCAAGTAGGAGGCGATACAGAGCAGTACTTC. Amino acids: CASSQVGGDTEQYF. The V call is TRBV14, the J call TRBJ2-7, with a weak D call TRBD2 (5 bases). The germline V and J ends were trimmed by 1 base and 7 bases, with 14 bases remaining between them. Germline lookup yields CDR1 SGHDN and CDR2 FVKESK. The CDR3 is 14 amino acids. Based on the CDR3 plus reference TRBV14 and TRBJ2-7, the full variable domain is EAGVTQFPSHSVIEKGQTVTLRCDPISGHDNLYWYRRVMGKEIKFLLHFVKESKQDESGMPNNRFLAERTGGTYSTLKVQPAELEDSGVYFCASSQVGGDTEQYFGPGTRLTVT.

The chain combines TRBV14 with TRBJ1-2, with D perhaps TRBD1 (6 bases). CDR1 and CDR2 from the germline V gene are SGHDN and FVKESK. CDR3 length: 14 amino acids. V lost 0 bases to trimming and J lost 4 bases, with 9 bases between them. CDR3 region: CASSQEGRGYGYTF. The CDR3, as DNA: TGTGCCAGCAGCCAAGAGGGCAGGGGCTATGGCTACACCTTC.

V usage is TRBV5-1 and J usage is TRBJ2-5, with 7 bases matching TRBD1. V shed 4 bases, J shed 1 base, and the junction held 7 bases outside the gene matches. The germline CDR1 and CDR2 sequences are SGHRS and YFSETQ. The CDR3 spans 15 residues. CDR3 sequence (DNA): TGCGCCAGCAGCCCCCCGACAGGGCTCCAAGAGACCCAGTACTTC. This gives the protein CASSPPTGLQETQYF. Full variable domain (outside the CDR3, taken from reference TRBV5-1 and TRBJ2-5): KAGVTQTPRYLIKTRGQQVTLSCSPISGHRSVSWYQQTPGQGLQFLFEYFSETQRNKGNFPGRFSGRQFSNSRSEMNVSTLELGDSALYLCASSPPTGLQETQYFGPGTRLLVL.

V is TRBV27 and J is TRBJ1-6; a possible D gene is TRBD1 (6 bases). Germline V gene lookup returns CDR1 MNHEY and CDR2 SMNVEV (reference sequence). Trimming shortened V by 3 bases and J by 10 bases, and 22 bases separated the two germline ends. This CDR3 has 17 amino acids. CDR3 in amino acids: CASSLFEGGGVGSPLHF. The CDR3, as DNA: TGTGCCAGCAGTTTGTTTGAAGGGGGTGGTGTAGGGTCACCCCTCCACTTT.

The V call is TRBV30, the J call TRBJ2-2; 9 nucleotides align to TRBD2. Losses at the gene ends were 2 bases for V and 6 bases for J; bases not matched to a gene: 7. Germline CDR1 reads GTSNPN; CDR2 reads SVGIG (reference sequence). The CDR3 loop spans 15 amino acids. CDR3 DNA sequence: TGTGCCTGGAGTCGAGGGCTAGCGGGATCCGGGGAGCTGTTTTTT. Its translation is CAWSRGLAGSGELFF. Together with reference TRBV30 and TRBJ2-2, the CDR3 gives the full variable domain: SQTIHQWPATLVQPVGSPLSLECTVEGTSNPNLYWYRQAAGRGLQLLFYSVGIGQISSEVPQNLSASRPQDRQFILSSKKLLLSDSGFYLCAWSRGLAGSGELFFGEGSRLTVL.

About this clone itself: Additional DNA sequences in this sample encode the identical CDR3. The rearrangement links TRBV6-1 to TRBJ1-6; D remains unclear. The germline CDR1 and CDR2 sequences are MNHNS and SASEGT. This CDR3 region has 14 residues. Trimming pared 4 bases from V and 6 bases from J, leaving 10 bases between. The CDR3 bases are TGTGCCAGCAGTGTAAACAGATTTAATTCACCCCTCCACTTT. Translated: CASSVNRFNSPLHF.

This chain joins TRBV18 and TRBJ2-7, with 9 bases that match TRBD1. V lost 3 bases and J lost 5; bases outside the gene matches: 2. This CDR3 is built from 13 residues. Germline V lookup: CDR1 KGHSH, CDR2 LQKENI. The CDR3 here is CASSPGTGNEQYF. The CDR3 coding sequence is TGTGCCAGCTCACCCGGGACAGGGAACGAGCAGTACTTC.

The CDR3 region is CASSITGGNTEAFF. CDR3 DNA: TGTGCCAGTAGTATTACAGGGGGAAACACTGAAGCTTTCTTT. V usage is TRBV19 and J usage is TRBJ1-1; 8 bases match TRBD1. Germline CDR1 reads LNHDA; CDR2 reads SQIVND (reference sequence). The V and J ends lost 3 bases and 2 bases, in that order; junction bases with no gene match: 2. The CDR3 consists of 14 residues. Together with reference TRBV19 and TRBJ1-1, the CDR3 gives the full variable domain: DGGITQSPKYLFRKEGQNVTLSCEQNLNHDAMYWYRQDPGQGLRLIYYSQIVNDFQKGDIAEGYSVSREKKESFPLTVTSAQKNPTAFYLCASSITGGNTEAFFGQGTRLTVV.